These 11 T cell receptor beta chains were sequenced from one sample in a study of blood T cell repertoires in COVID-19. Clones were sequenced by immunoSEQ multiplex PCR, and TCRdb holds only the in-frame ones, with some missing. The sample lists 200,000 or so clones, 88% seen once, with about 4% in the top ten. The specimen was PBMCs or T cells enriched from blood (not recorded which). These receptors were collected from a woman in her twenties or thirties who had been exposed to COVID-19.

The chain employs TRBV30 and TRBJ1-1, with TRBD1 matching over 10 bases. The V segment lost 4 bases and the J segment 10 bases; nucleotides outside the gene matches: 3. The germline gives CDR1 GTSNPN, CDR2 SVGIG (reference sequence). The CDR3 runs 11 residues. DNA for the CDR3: TGTGCCTGGAATCGGGACAGGGGAGCTTTCTTT. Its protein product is CAWNRDRGAFF.

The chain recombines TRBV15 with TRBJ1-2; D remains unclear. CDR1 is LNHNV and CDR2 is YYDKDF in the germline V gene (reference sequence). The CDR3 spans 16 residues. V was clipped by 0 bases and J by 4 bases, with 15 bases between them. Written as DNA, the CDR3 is TGTGCCACCAGCAGAGATCGAGGTCTTGAAACCTATGGCTACACCTTC. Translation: CATSRDRGLETYGYTF.

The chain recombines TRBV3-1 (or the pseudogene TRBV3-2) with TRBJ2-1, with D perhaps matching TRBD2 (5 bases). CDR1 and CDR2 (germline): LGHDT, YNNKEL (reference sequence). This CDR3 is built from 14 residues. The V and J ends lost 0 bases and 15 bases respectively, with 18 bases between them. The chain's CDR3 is CASSQDPWSLLGFF. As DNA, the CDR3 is TGTGCCAGCAGCCAAGATCCTTGGAGCCTACTAGGGTTCTTC.

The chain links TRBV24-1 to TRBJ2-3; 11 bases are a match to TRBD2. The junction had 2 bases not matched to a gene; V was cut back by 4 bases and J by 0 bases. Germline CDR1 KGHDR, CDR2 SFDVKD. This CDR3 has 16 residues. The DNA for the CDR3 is TGTGCCACCAGTGACCGGACTAGCGGGAGCACAGATACGCAGTATTTT. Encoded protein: CATSDRTSGSTDTQYF.

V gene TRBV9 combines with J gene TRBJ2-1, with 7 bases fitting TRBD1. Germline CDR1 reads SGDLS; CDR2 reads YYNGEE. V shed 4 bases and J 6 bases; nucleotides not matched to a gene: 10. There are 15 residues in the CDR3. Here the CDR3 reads CASSPRGNGGNEQFF. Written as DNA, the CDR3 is TGTGCCAGCAGCCCCAGGGGGAATGGAGGCAATGAGCAGTTCTTC.

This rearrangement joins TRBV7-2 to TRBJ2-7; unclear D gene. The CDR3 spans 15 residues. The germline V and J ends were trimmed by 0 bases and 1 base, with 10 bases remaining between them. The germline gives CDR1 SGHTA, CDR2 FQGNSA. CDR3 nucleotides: TGTGCCAGCAGCTTAGCGGGCGTGGATTCCTACGAGCAGTACTTC. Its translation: CASSLAGVDSYEQYF.

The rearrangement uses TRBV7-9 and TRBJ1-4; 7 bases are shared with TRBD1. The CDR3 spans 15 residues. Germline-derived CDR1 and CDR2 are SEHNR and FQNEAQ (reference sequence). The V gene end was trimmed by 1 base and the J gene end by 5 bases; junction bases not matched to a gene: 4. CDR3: CASSLEQGWNEKLFF. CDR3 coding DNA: TGTGCCAGCAGCTTAGAACAGGGGTGGAATGAAAAACTGTTTTTT.

The CDR3 is CASSFGLAGAETQYF. The DNA for the CDR3 is TGTGCCAGCAGCTTCGGCCTAGCGGGAGCGGAGACCCAGTACTTC. V and J are TRBV5-6 and TRBJ2-5; 10 nucleotides match TRBD2. V lost 2 bases to trimming and J lost 5 bases; unmatched junction nucleotides: 6. Germline loops: CDR1 SGHDT, CDR2 YYEEEE. This CDR3 has 15 residues.

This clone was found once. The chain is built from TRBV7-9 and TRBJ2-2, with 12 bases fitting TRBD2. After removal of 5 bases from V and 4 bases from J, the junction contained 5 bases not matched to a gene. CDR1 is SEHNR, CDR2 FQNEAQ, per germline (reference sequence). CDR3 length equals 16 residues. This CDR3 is CASSLSSGRATGELFF. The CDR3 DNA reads TGTGCCAGCAGCCTTTCTAGCGGGAGGGCCACCGGGGAGCTGTTTTTT.

CDR3 region: CASSLGLAGGPSIETQYF. CDR3 coding DNA: TGCGCCAGCAGCTTGGGACTAGCGGGAGGCCCGTCGATAGAGACCCAGTACTTC. This chain joins TRBV5-1 and TRBJ2-5; TRBD2 matches 13 bases. CDR3 length equals 18 residues. V lost 0 bases, J lost 4 bases, and 9 bases stayed unmatched. CDR1 and CDR2 from the germline V gene are SGHRS and YFSETQ.

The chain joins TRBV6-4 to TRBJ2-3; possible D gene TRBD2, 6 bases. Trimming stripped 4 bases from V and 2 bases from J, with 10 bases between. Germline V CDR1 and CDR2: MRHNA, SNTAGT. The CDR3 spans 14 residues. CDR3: CASSVGGTTDTQYF. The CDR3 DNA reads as TGTGCCAGCAGTGTCGGAGGGACCACAGATACGCAGTATTTT.